These T cell receptor beta chains were read from a single sample in a study of high-grade serous ovarian cancer treatment subgroups. Profiled with immunoSEQ multiplex PCR; TCRdb holds only in-frame clones, not every one. The table lists more than 35,000 clones, 70% to 80% of them singletons. The sequenced sample consisted of tumor tissue. The receptors shown here come from a human donor with high-grade serous ovarian cancer. Each CDR3 is given with its conserved first and last residue. A D gene is named only where the DNA matches it firmly. For some rows the clone size is stated as once, few or many, or as a class when expanded; others skip it.

v_call: TRBV5-1; j_call: TRBJ2-7; clone_size: few; d_call: NA; cdr3_aa: CASSPGRSTREQYF; cdr3_nt: TGCGCCAGCAGCCCCGGCAGGTCGACACGCGAGCAGTACTTC
v_call: TRBV5-4; j_call: TRBJ2-7; clone_size: NA; d_call: NA; cdr3_aa: CASSSRDRPGEQYF; cdr3_nt: TGTGCCAGCAGCTCGCGGGACCGGCCCGGGGAGCAGTACTTC
v_call: TRBV6-1; j_call: TRBJ1-2; clone_size: once; d_call: NA; cdr3_aa: CASGEQFTYGYTF; cdr3_nt: TGTGCCAGCGGGGAACAGTTTACCTATGGCTACACCTTC
v_call: TRBV9; j_call: TRBJ2-7; clone_size: NA; d_call: NA; cdr3_aa: CASSGGRAYEQYF; cdr3_nt: TGTGCCAGCAGCGGGGGCAGGGCGTACGAGCAGTACTTC
v_call: TRBV6-6; j_call: TRBJ1-4; clone_size: NA; d_call: NA; cdr3_aa: CASSTLVGNEKLFF; cdr3_nt: TGTGCCAGCAGTACGTTGGTAGGAAACGAAAAACTGTTTTTT
v_call: TRBV7-9; j_call: TRBJ2-1; clone_size: NA; d_call: NA; cdr3_aa: CASSLVEVNEQFF; cdr3_nt: TGTGCCAGCAGCTTAGTGGAGGTCAATGAGCAGTTCTTC
v_call: TRBV14; j_call: TRBJ2-7; clone_size: NA; d_call: TRBD1; cdr3_aa: CASSQESYRGYEQYF; cdr3_nt: TGTGCCAGCAGCCAAGAGTCGTACAGGGGCTACGAGCAGTACTTC
v_call: TRBV7-9; j_call: TRBJ2-7; clone_size: NA; d_call: NA; cdr3_aa: CASSPDPGANEQYF; cdr3_nt: TGTGCCAGCAGCCCGGACCCCGGGGCTAACGAGCAGTACTTC
v_call: TRBV9; j_call: TRBJ2-2; clone_size: NA; d_call: NA; cdr3_aa: CASSAGEGRGNAGELFF; cdr3_nt: TGTGCCAGCAGCGCCGGAGAGGGGCGCGGCAATGCCGGGGAGCTGTTTTTT
v_call: TRBV4-3; j_call: TRBJ2-5; clone_size: NA; d_call: TRBD2; cdr3_aa: CASSQDTASGQETQYF; cdr3_nt: TGCGCCAGCAGCCAAGATACGGCTAGCGGACAAGAGACCCAGTACTTC
v_call: TRBV7-8; j_call: TRBJ1-3; clone_size: NA; d_call: TRBD1; cdr3_aa: CASIPGGYTIYF; cdr3_nt: TGTGCCAGCATCCCAGGGGGGTACACCATATATTTT
v_call: TRBV6-1; j_call: TRBJ1-3; clone_size: NA; d_call: NA; cdr3_aa: CASSVDSSGNTIYF; cdr3_nt: TGTGCCAGCAGTGTTGACAGCTCTGGAAACACCATATATTTT
v_call: TRBV11-2; j_call: TRBJ2-5; clone_size: once; d_call: NA; cdr3_aa: CASSFSSLRETQYF; cdr3_nt: TGTGCCAGCAGCTTCTCTAGCCTCAGGGAGACCCAGTACTTC
v_call: TRBV27; j_call: TRBJ1-3; clone_size: NA; d_call: TRBD1; cdr3_aa: CASSLKGDRGWNTIYF; cdr3_nt: TGTGCCAGCAGTTTAAAGGGGGACAGGGGATGGAACACCATATATTTT
v_call: TRBV28; j_call: TRBJ2-7; clone_size: once; d_call: TRBD1; cdr3_aa: CASSTGTGSYEQYF; cdr3_nt: TGTGCCAGCAGTACCGGGACAGGGTCCTACGAGCAGTACTTC
v_call: TRBV15; j_call: TRBJ1-5; clone_size: NA; d_call: NA; cdr3_aa: CATATAFPFDQPQHF; cdr3_nt: TGTGCCACCGCCACGGCCTTTCCTTTTGATCAGCCCCAGCATTTT
v_call: TRBV28; j_call: TRBJ2-7; clone_size: NA; d_call: NA; cdr3_aa: CASSFLGVGVEQYF; cdr3_nt: TGTGCCAGCAGTTTCCTTGGGGTAGGGGTCGAGCAGTACTTC
v_call: TRBV7-6; j_call: TRBJ2-1; clone_size: NA; d_call: NA; cdr3_aa: CASSDGGVNNEQFF; cdr3_nt: TGTGCCAGCAGCGACGGAGGGGTGAACAATGAGCAGTTCTTC
v_call: TRBV18; j_call: TRBJ1-2; clone_size: once; d_call: TRBD1; cdr3_aa: CAPIRGQGYTF; cdr3_nt: TGTGCCCCTATAAGGGGGCAAGGCTACACCTTC
v_call: TRBV27; j_call: TRBJ2-3; clone_size: NA; d_call: TRBD2; cdr3_aa: CASSRRTSGRLTDTQYF; cdr3_nt: TGTGCCAGCAGTCGAAGGACTAGCGGGAGGCTCACAGATACGCAGTATTTT
v_call: TRBV5-1; j_call: TRBJ2-5; clone_size: NA; d_call: NA; cdr3_aa: CASSEVPRETQYF; cdr3_nt: TGCGCCAGCAGCGAAGTGCCTAGAGAGACCCAGTACTTC
v_call: TRBV7-9; j_call: TRBJ2-7; clone_size: NA; d_call: NA; cdr3_aa: CASSGPNEVAYEQYF; cdr3_nt: TGTGCCAGCAGCGGGCCCAACGAGGTGGCCTACGAGCAGTACTTC
v_call: TRBV20-1; j_call: TRBJ1-2; clone_size: NA; d_call: NA; cdr3_aa: CSAGSNYGYTF; cdr3_nt: TGCAGTGCCGGCAGTAACTATGGCTACACCTTC